These T cell receptor beta chains were read from a single sample in a study of T cells in Graves' hyperthyroidism and ophthalmopathy. TCRdb independently ran MiXCR on the multiplex PCR reads; one entry per CDR3 protein. The sample consists of hundreds of thousands of distinct CDR3 sequences, about 14% of them appearing once. The material sequenced was blood. The receptors here all came from a woman in her forties or fifties with Graves' ophthalmopathy. Both conserved end residues are part of each CDR3. Fields, in order: D gene, V gene, clone size, J gene, CDR3 protein, CDR3 DNA. The D gene is left open where the match is weak. For some rows the clone size is stated as once, few or many, or as a class when expanded; others skip it.

>TRBD1|TRBV7-9|few|TRBJ1-2
CASSNRGLYGYTF
TGTGCCAGCAGCAACAGGGGGCTTTATGGCTACACCTTC
>TRBD1|TRBV4-3|few|TRBJ1-2
CASSQDQGAPYGYTF
TGCGCCAGCAGCCAAGACCAGGGGGCTCCCTATGGCTACACCTTC
>-|TRBV7-2|many|TRBJ2-7
CASRFPGNGSSSYEQYF
TGTGCCAGCAGGTTCCCTGGGAACGGGTCAAGCTCCTACGAGCAGTACTTC
>-|TRBV20-1|many|TRBJ2-7
CSARHRVGGEQYF
TGCAGTGCTAGACATCGGGTAGGTGGCGAGCAGTACTTC
>TRBD2|TRBV29-1|many|TRBJ2-1
CSVDKAGGLNEQFF
TGCAGCGTTGACAAAGCGGGAGGGCTGAATGAGCAGTTCTTC
>-|TRBV20-1|few|TRBJ2-3
CSARDPGFVSSTDTQYF
TGCAGTGCTAGAGACCCTGGATTCGTATCTAGCACAGATACGCAGTATTTT
>-|TRBV11-2|many|TRBJ2-3
CASSSRASTDTQYF
TGTGCCAGCAGCAGTCGGGCAAGCACAGATACGCAGTATTTT
>-|TRBV6-2/TRBV6-3|-|TRBJ2-3
CASSSATGRSNQPQYF
TGTGCCAGCAGTTCCGCTACGGGGAGGAGCAATCAGCCCCAGTATTTT
>-|TRBV7-3|many|TRBJ2-1
CASSLNDGYEQFF
TGTGCCAGCAGCTTAAATGATGGTTATGAGCAGTTCTTC
>-|TRBV5-4|-|TRBJ2-3
CASSTPVFGDTQYF
TGTGCCAGCAGCACCCCGGTTTTTGGCGATACGCAGTATTTT
>-|TRBV3-1|many|TRBJ2-7
CASSQVASTYEQYF
TGTGCCAGCAGCCAAGTAGCTAGCACCTACGAGCAGTACTTC
>TRBD1|TRBV5-1|many|TRBJ2-7
CASSQSSQGAEQYF
TGCGCCAGCAGCCAATCATCTCAGGGGGCCGAGCAGTACTTC
>-|TRBV4-2|few|TRBJ2-4
CASSQDWQGGDIQYF
TGTGCCAGCAGCCAAGATTGGCAAGGGGGGGACATTCAGTACTTC
>TRBD2|TRBV28|-|TRBJ2-1
CASSLPGGNLVNEQFF
TGTGCCAGCAGTTTACCGGGGGGGAATTTGGTCAATGAGCAGTTCTTC
>TRBD2|TRBV7-2|many|TRBJ2-2
CASRTLAGRGTGELFF
TGTGCCAGCAGGACTCTAGCGGGACGGGGCACCGGGGAGCTGTTTTTT